The sequence of this T cell receptor beta chain was determined in a study of post-analysis software for immune sequencing data. Study as a whole: The study covered relapsing-remitting, secondary progressive and progressive-relapsing courses of multiple sclerosis. Overall study results and limits: Normalized Chao1 diversity in multiple sclerosis patients fell significantly below that of controls. Samples sharing a preparation batch grouped tightly together when assessed by F measure. In patients, TRBV5-6, TRBV5-1 and TRBV20-1 belonged to five TRBV segments found more frequently than in controls.

Concerning this clonotype itself: What it binds is not known.

TCR beta libraries were prepared from cDNA with unique molecular identifiers. Some 450,000 cDNA molecules were recovered from an input of roughly 0.85 to 10 million T cells. TCRdb processed the PCR reads anew with MiXCR; each CDR3 protein has one entry. The repertoire includes about 770,000 distinct CDR3 sequences, 35% to 55% of them detected once, and around 4.7% sits in the top ten. CDR3 length: 16 amino acids. The ends lost 8 bases at V and 5 bases at J; junction bases unmatched: 18. Germline loops: CDR1 DFQATT, CDR2 SNEGSKA (reference sequence). Source material: blood. The chain is built from TRBV20-1 and TRBJ2-1; 7 bases agree with TRBD2. This TCR derives from a girl between 5 and 17 years old with multiple sclerosis. CDR3 nucleotide sequence: TGCAGTCCAAAGGTACCGGGCGGGAGCTTTGACAATGAGCAGTTCTTC. This gives the protein CSPKVPGGSFDNEQFF.